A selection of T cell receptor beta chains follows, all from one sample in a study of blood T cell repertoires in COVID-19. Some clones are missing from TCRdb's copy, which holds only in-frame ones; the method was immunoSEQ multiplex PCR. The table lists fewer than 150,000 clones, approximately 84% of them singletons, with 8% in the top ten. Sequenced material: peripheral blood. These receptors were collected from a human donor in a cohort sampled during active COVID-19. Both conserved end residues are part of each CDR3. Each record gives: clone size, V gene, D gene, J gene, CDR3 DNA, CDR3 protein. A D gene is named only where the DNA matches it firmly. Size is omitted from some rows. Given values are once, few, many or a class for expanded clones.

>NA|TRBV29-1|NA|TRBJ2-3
TGCAGCGCTAACACGGCAGGGGCAACAGATACGCAGTATTTT
CSANTAGATDTQYF
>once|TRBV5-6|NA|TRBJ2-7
TGTGCCAGCAGTGGGAGCAGCTACTCCTACGAGCAGTACTTC
CASSGSSYSYEQYF
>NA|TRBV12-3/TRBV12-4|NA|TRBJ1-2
TGTGCCAGCACCCTAAAGACTAACTATGGCTACACCTTC
CASTLKTNYGYTF
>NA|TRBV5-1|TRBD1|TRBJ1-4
TGCGCCAGCAGTGTCAGGACAGGGGCTGAAAAACTGTTTTTT
CASSVRTGAEKLFF
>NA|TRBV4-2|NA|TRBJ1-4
TGTGCCAGCAGCCAAGATGGCCGGGATGAAAAACTGTTTTTT
CASSQDGRDEKLFF
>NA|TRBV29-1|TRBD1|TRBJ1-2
TGCAGCGTTGAAGTAGCAGGGGGCGCGGTTGGCTACACCTTC
CSVEVAGGAVGYTF
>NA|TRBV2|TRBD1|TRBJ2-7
TGTGCCAGCAGTGAGGTCGGGACAGCCTACGAGCAGTACTTC
CASSEVGTAYEQYF
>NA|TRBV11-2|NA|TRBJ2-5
TGTGCCAGCAGCTTTGTCCGAGAGACCCAGTACTTC
CASSFVRETQYF
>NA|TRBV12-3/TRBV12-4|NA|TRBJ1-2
TGTGCCAGCAGGCGGCAGCCTGGCCTTGGCTACACCTTC
CASRRQPGLGYTF
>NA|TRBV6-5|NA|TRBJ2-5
TGTGCCAGCAGTCATCCACAGGGTGTGGAGGAGACCCAGTACTTC
CASSHPQGVEETQYF
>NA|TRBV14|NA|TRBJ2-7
TGTGCCAGCAGCCAAGCCTACTACGAGCAGTACTTC
CASSQAYYEQYF
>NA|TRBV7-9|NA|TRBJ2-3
TGTGCCAGCAGCCCGACAGGCACAGATACGCAGTATTTT
CASSPTGTDTQYF
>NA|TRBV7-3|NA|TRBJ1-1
TGTGCCAGCCTTCGGGTTCGAGGCACTGAAGCTTTCTTT
CASLRVRGTEAFF
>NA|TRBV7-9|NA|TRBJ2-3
TGTGCCAGCATGAGGGGGAGAGATACGCAGTATTTT
CASMRGRDTQYF
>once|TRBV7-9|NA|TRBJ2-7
TGTGCCAGCAGCTTCGTTCAGGGGGGAACCTACGAGCAGTACTTC
CASSFVQGGTYEQYF
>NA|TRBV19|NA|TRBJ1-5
TGTGCCAGTAGCATTAACACAGGGTGGCCCCCGTGGGGCAATCAGCCCCAGCATTTT
CASSINTGWPPWGNQPQHF
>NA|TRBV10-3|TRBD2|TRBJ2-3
TGTGCCATCAGGGATGGACTAGCGGGGGGAGATACGCAGTATTTT
CAIRDGLAGGDTQYF
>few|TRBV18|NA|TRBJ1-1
TGTGCCAGCTCACCTCAGGGACATCTGAACACTGAAGCTTTCTTT
CASSPQGHLNTEAFF
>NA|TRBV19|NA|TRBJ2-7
TGTGCCAGTAGTATTGGTAGGGGTTCCTACGAGCAGTACTTC
CASSIGRGSYEQYF
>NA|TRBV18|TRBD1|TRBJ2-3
TGTGCCAGCACTACAGGGGTCCGCACAGATACGCAGTATTTT
CASTTGVRTDTQYF
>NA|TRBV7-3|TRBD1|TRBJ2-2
TGTGCCAGTTCAACCGGGACAGGGGGCTTCGGGGAGCTGTTTTTT
CASSTGTGGFGELFF
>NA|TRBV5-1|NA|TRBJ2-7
TGCGCCAGCAGCTTGGCGAGCCTAGCCACAGAGCAGTACTTC
CASSLASLATEQYF
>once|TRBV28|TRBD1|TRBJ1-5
TGTGCCAGCAGTCAAGCACAGGGGCGGGGTCAGCCCCAGCATTTT
CASSQAQGRGQPQHF
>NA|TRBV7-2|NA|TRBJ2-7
TGTGCCAGCAGCGCTAATTCTCAGGGTGTCCACGAGCAGTACTTC
CASSANSQGVHEQYF
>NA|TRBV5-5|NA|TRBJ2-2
TGTGCCAGCAGCTTGGCCCTCGGGGAGCTGTTTTTT
CASSLALGELFF
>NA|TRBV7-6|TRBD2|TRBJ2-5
TGTGCCAGCAGCCAGGGGAGCGGGGGGGTACAAGAGACCCAGTACTTC
CASSQGSGGVQETQYF
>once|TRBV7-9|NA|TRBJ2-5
TGTGCCAGCAGCTTCGGGTTACAAGAGACCCAGTACTTC
CASSFGLQETQYF
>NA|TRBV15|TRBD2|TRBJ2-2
TGTGCCACCAGCAGAGGACAGCGGGGGGGCTCTACCGGGGAGCTGTTTTTT
CATSRGQRGGSTGELFF
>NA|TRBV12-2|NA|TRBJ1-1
TGTGCAAGTCGCTTAGGGTGTGGAGGCTCCTGTCGGACTGAAGCTTTCTTT
CASRLGCGGSCRTEAFF
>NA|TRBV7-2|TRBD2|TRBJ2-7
TGTGCCAGCAGCTTAGCAGGCGGGGGAAACCTCTTCGAGCAGTACTTC
CASSLAGGGNLFEQYF
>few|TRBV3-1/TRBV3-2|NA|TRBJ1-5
TGTGCCAGCAGCCGAGGACAGCCCGGTGGGCCCCAGCATTTT
CASSRGQPGGPQHF
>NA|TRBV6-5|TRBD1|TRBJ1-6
TGTGCCAGCAGGGACAGGGGGAATTCACCCCTCCACTTT
CASRDRGNSPLHF
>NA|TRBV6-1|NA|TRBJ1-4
TGTGCCAGCAGTGACGTTTTTGGGGGAGGCGAAAAACTGTTTTTT
CASSDVFGGGEKLFF
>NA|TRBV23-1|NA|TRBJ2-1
TGCGCCAGCAGTCACAGCGGGCAGGAGTCTAAGTTCTATGAGCAGTTCTTC
CASSHSGQESKFYEQFF